The 31 T cell receptor beta chains presented below share a single source sample, sequenced in a study of T cells after somatic rescue of genetic block. TCRdb keeps only in-frame clones here, not all; method: immunoSEQ multiplex PCR. Here the sample spans 12,000 or so clones, over 55% being singletons. The sample comprised peripheral blood mononuclear cells (PBMCs). The receptors derive from a boy aged 5 to 17.

The chain recombines TRBV5-5 with TRBJ2-5; no clear D gene. Deletions cut 1 base from V and 4 bases from J, with 8 bases between. CDR1 and CDR2 from the germline V gene are SGHKS and YYEKEE (reference sequence). There are 13 residues in the CDR3. CDR3 loop: CASSLLGPETQYF. The CDR3 bases are TGTGCCAGCAGCTTGTTAGGACCAGAGACCCAGTACTTC. The variable domain in full, with the rest retrieved from reference TRBV5-5 and TRBJ2-5, is DAGVTQSPTHLIKTRGQQVTLRCSPISGHKSVSWYQQVLGQGPQFIFQYYEKEERGRGNFPDRFSARQFPNYSSELNVNALLLGDSALYLCASSLLGPETQYFGPGTRLLVL.

The CDR3 DNA follows: TGTGCCAGCAGTCCTTCCGAGGAGAATGAGCAGTTCTTC. Protein: CASSPSEENEQFF. V gene TRBV6-5 combines with J gene TRBJ2-1; no clear D. Germline V CDR1 and CDR2: MNHEY, SVGAGI. The CDR3 is 13 residues long. V shed 5 bases and J shed 7 bases, with 12 bases lying between them.

The V gene is TRBV2, the J gene TRBJ2-7; either TRBD1 or TRBD2 may fit D (7 bases each). V lost 7 bases and J lost 4, with 17 bases in between. The CDR3 totals 14 residues. Germline V gene sequence: CDR1 SNHLY, CDR2 FYNNEI. The CDR3 coding sequence is TGTGCCAGCATAGGGAGGGACAGCCGTTACGAGCAGTACTTC. Translated, it gives CASIGRDSRYEQYF.

This clone rates as large. The chain joins TRBV6-4 to TRBJ2-1; 7 positions agree with TRBD1. CDR3 length equals 15 residues. The germline V gene encodes CDR1 MRHNA and CDR2 SNTAGT. J lost 7 bases, V lost 4 bases, and 10 bases had no gene match. The chain's CDR3 is CASSVLAGGSNEQFF. The CDR3 DNA is TGTGCCAGCAGTGTTTTGGCAGGGGGTTCGAATGAGCAGTTCTTC.

The chain carries TRBV5-1 and TRBJ2-1, with 12 bases lining up with TRBD2. Germline V gives CDR1 SGHRS, CDR2 YFSETQ. This CDR3 comprises 16 residues. V lost 1 base, J lost 4 bases, and 3 bases stayed unmatched. This chain's CDR3 is CASSLTSGGLYNEQFF. CDR3 DNA: TGCGCCAGCAGCTTGACTAGCGGGGGGCTTTACAATGAGCAGTTCTTC.

The chain couples TRBV7-9 to TRBJ2-7; D perhaps matches TRBD1 (6 bases). CDR1 and CDR2 (germline): SEHNR, FQNEAQ (reference sequence). The CDR3 runs to 15 residues. V was pared by 1 base and J by 2 bases, with 12 bases between. As DNA, the CDR3 is TGTGCCAGCAGCTTAGACTGGGGGCGCACCTACGAGCAGTACTTC. As protein: CASSLDWGRTYEQYF.

V usage is TRBV9 and J usage is TRBJ1-5; 10 nucleotides align to TRBD1. Unmatched junction bases numbered 2, after V lost 2 bases and J lost 6 bases. This CDR3 comprises 14 residues. In germline, CDR1 is SGDLS, CDR2 YYNGEE. The CDR3 nucleotides read TGTGCCAGCAGCGTGGGGACAGGGGCTCAGCCCCAGCATTTT. This codes for CASSVGTGAQPQHF.

The chain combines TRBV7-9 with TRBJ2-5; 9 bases line up with TRBD1. V gave up 2 bases and J gave up 2 bases; unmatched junction bases: 3. The germline V gene encodes CDR1 SEHNR and CDR2 FQNEAQ (reference sequence). The CDR3 is 15 amino acids. In nucleotides, the CDR3 is TGTGCCAGCAGCTTATTGGACAGGGGTCAAGAGACCCAGTACTTC. Amino acids: CASSLLDRGQETQYF.

The chain is built from TRBV5-6 and TRBJ2-2, with 9 bases lining up with TRBD1. V was pared by 3 bases and J by 0 bases, with 6 bases of the junction left unmatched. This CDR3 has 17 amino acids. Germline CDR1 is SGHDT and CDR2 is YYEEEE. CDR3 sequence reads: CASSWGGDRANTGELFF. The CDR3, as DNA: TGTGCCAGCAGCTGGGGCGGGGACAGGGCGAACACCGGGGAGCTGTTTTTT.

Only one count was recorded for this clone. V is TRBV12-5 and J is TRBJ2-5; the match to TRBD1 covers 9 bases. Germline V gene lookup returns CDR1 LGHNT and CDR2 FRNRAP. V shed 6 bases, J shed 1 base, and the junction held 0 bases outside the gene matches. The CDR3 is made up of 13 amino acids. Here the CDR3 DNA reads TGTGCTAGTGGGGGACAGGGCCAAGAGACCCAGTACTTC. Protein product: CASGGQGQETQYF.

The CDR3 DNA reads as TGTGCGCGAGTAGAGACCCAGTACTTC. Protein sequence: CARVETQYF. The chain combines TRBV6-5 with TRBJ2-5; D ambiguous. The CDR3 spans 9 residues. Germline loops: CDR1 MNHEY, CDR2 SVGAGI.

This clone qualifies as medium-sized. The chain recombines TRBV7-6 with TRBJ2-7; D gene ambiguous. Per the germline V gene, CDR1 is SGHVS and CDR2 is FNYEAQ. Trimming pared 1 base from V and 1 base from J, leaving 11 bases between. This CDR3 has 15 amino acids. CDR3 loop: CASSLEGLQSYEQYF. CDR3 DNA sequence: TGTGCCAGCAGCTTAGAAGGGCTTCAGTCCTACGAGCAGTACTTC. Using reference TRBV7-6 and TRBJ2-7 for the parts outside the CDR3, the full variable domain is GAGVSQSPRYKVTKRGQDVALRCDPISGHVSLYWYRQALGQGPEFLTYFNYEAQQDKSGLPNDRFSAERPEGSISTLTIQRTEQRDSAMYRCASSLEGLQSYEQYFGPGTRLTVT.

The chain is built from TRBV5-6 and TRBJ2-7, with a tentative D call TRBD1 (6 bases). The CDR3 spans 12 residues. V was clipped by 6 bases and J by 7 bases, with 14 bases between them. Germline CDR1 SGHDT, CDR2 YYEEEE. CDR3 DNA: TGTGCCAGCACAGGGGACGCCCGAGAGCAGTACTTC. This sequence encodes CASTGDAREQYF.

This clone has only one observation. The V call is TRBV30, the J call TRBJ2-7; TRBD2 might be the D (5 bases). V gave up 2 bases and J gave up 2 bases, with 10 bases separating them. This CDR3 comprises 13 residues. CDR1 and CDR2 from the germline V gene are GTSNPN and SVGIG (reference sequence). CDR3 bases: TGTGCCTGGAGTAACCTAGCTCCCTACGAGCAGTACTTC. Encoded protein: CAWSNLAPYEQYF.

This clone has only a few counts. The chain couples TRBV6-5 to TRBJ1-4; D is perhaps TRBD1 (5 bases). Germline CDR1 is MNHEY and CDR2 is SVGAGI. Trimming removed 3 bases from V and 7 bases from J, with 18 bases in between. The CDR3 extends over 16 amino acids. In DNA, the CDR3 is TGTGCCAGCAGTTATGGCCGGGGCAAAGGGAGTGAAAAACTGTTTTTT. Amino acid sequence: CASSYGRGKGSEKLFF.

This clone was detected only a few times. The rearrangement uses TRBV28 and TRBJ2-2, with D unresolved. Germline-derived CDR1 and CDR2 are MDHEN and SYDVKM. This CDR3 spans 15 amino acids. Trimming cost V 3 bases and J 0 bases, with 8 bases left between them. The CDR3 loop reads CASSFAGTNTGELFF. The DNA of the CDR3 is TGTGCCAGCAGTTTTGCCGGAACGAACACCGGGGAGCTGTTTTTT.

The chain couples TRBV18 to TRBJ2-3; D uncertain. The CDR3 loop spans 18 amino acids. Germline loops: CDR1 KGHSH, CDR2 LQKENI. V shed 0 bases and J shed 0 bases, with 16 bases lying between them. The CDR3 DNA is TGTGCCAGCTCACCACCGGTATCAACGGGCCTTAGCACAGATACGCAGTATTTT. Translation gives CASSPPVSTGLSTDTQYF. The whole variable domain, filled in from reference TRBV18 and TRBJ2-3, reads NAGVMQNPRHLVRRRGQEARLRCSPMKGHSHVYWYRQLPEEGLKFMVYLQKENIIDESGMPKERFSAEFPKEGPSILRIQQVVRGDSAAYFCASSPPVSTGLSTDTQYFGPGTRLTVL.

This clone was seen only a few times. The CDR3 sequence: CASSLGGRNSPLHF. CDR3 coding DNA: TGCGCCAGCAGCTTGGGGGGACGGAATTCACCCCTCCACTTT. V and J are TRBV5-1 and TRBJ1-6; a weak D match, TRBD1 (5 bases). Per the germline V gene, CDR1 is SGHRS and CDR2 is YFSETQ. CDR3 size: 14 residues. V was shortened by 0 bases and J by 7 bases, with 8 bases between the two germline ends.

J is TRBJ1-5 and V is TRBV18, with unresolved D. The CDR3 spans 11 residues. Germline assignment: CDR1 KGHSH and CDR2 LQKENI. Trimming left V 4 bases short and J 7 bases short, with 5 bases between. The CDR3 sequence: CASSHGQPQHF. Written as DNA, the CDR3 is TGTGCCAGCTCACATGGGCAGCCCCAGCATTTT.

This clone was recorded a few times. The V gene is TRBV19, the J gene TRBJ2-7; perhaps TRBD1 as D (6 bases). The length of the CDR3 is 17 residues. CDR1 and CDR2 from the germline V gene are LNHDA and SQIVND (reference sequence). The V end was cut by 3 bases, the J end by 0 bases, with 18 bases between. As DNA, the CDR3 is TGTGCCAGTAGTATCCACATCGCGACAGGCCTCTCCTACGAGCAGTACTTC. Amino acid sequence: CASSIHIATGLSYEQYF. Looking up the rest from reference TRBV19 and TRBJ2-7 gives the full variable domain: DGGITQSPKYLFRKEGQNVTLSCEQNLNHDAMYWYRQDPGQGLRLIYYSQIVNDFQKGDIAEGYSVSREKKESFPLTVTSAQKNPTAFYLCASSIHIATGLSYEQYFGPGTRLTVT.

This chain uses TRBV28 with TRBJ1-2; tentatively, D is TRBD1 (5 bases). Per the germline V gene, CDR1 is MDHEN and CDR2 is SYDVKM. V was pared by 6 bases and J by 0 bases, with 26 bases between. This CDR3 comprises 19 residues. CDR3 nucleotides: TGTGCCAGCAGATCCCCGGGAGCAGGGAAGCCAGCCACTAACTATGGCTACACCTTC. Translation gives CASRSPGAGKPATNYGYTF.

The rearrangement links TRBV28 to TRBJ1-1; perhaps TRBD1 as D (5 bases). Germline V gene sequence: CDR1 MDHEN, CDR2 SYDVKM. CDR3 length equals 16 residues. V shed 6 bases and J shed 0 bases, with 17 bases lying between them. Here the CDR3 DNA reads TGTGCCAGCAGCCCGGTAGGGGAGGTAATGAACACTGAAGCTTTCTTT. This encodes CASSPVGEVMNTEAFF.

The V call is TRBV6-6, the J call TRBJ2-7, with D perhaps TRBD2 (6 bases). Germline CDR1 reads MNHNY; CDR2 reads SVGAGI (reference sequence). V shed 5 bases and J shed 3 bases, with 17 bases lying between them. The CDR3 sequence is 15 residues long. Here the CDR3 reads CASSGGLTVFYEQYF. The CDR3 nucleotides are TGTGCCAGCAGTGGGGGACTCACCGTATTCTACGAGCAGTACTTC.

CDR3 residues: CAISVGRSNTGELFF. The DNA of the CDR3 is TGTGCCATCAGTGTGGGTAGATCGAACACCGGGGAGCTGTTTTTT. This chain links TRBV10-3 with TRBJ2-2, with D unclear. Trimming removed 4 bases at V and 0 bases at J, with 9 bases between. The germline V gene encodes CDR1 ENHRY and CDR2 SYGVKD. The CDR3 totals 15 residues.

This rearrangement joins TRBV4-2 to TRBJ2-3; 13 bases match TRBD2. The trim removed 0 bases at V and 0 bases at J, leaving 6 bases unmatched. Germline CDR1 and CDR2: LGHNA and YNFKEQ. The CDR3 contains 19 residues. CDR3 sequence: CASSQDWTSGRGSTDTQYF. The CDR3 coding sequence is TGTGCCAGCAGCCAAGATTGGACTAGCGGGAGAGGAAGCACAGATACGCAGTATTTT.

The chain has TRBV5-1 and TRBJ2-3; 7 bases agree with TRBD1. Germline trimming cut 5 bases from V and 4 bases from J; bases unmatched to any gene: 4. Germline loops: CDR1 SGHRS, CDR2 YFSETQ. The CDR3 consists of 13 residues. The CDR3 here is CASRAGGPDTQYF. In DNA, the CDR3 is TGCGCCAGCAGGGCAGGGGGACCAGATACGCAGTATTTT.

This clone appeared a few times. The V and J genes are TRBV5-4 and TRBJ2-5, with 7 bases fitting TRBD2. Germline V gives CDR1 SGHNT, CDR2 YYREEE (reference sequence). This CDR3 is built from 16 residues. V was clipped by 2 bases and J by 7 bases; unmatched bases: 14. CDR3 coding DNA: TGTGCCAGCAGCTTTCTAGCGGACCTACCCAGAGGGACCCAGTACTTC. Translation gives CASSFLADLPRGTQYF.

The gene calls are TRBV29-1 and TRBJ2-5, with TRBD2 matching over 9 bases. The CDR3 runs to 15 residues. Germline CDR1 is SQVTM and CDR2 is ANQGSEA. The V and J ends lost 4 bases and 6 bases, in that order; junction bases with no gene match: 12. This CDR3 reads CSVGYGGRAGKTQYF. In DNA form, the CDR3 reads TGCAGCGTTGGATATGGCGGGAGGGCCGGAAAGACCCAGTACTTC.

By sample share, this clone is medium-sized. The chain couples TRBV2 to TRBJ1-4; D gene ambiguous. The CDR3 consists of 16 residues. Trimming removed 4 bases at V and 0 bases at J, with 12 bases between. Germline V CDR1 and CDR2: SNHLY, FYNNEI. CDR3 in amino acids: CASSARTGTTNEKLFF. In DNA, the CDR3 is TGTGCCAGCAGTGCCCGAACCGGGACAACTAATGAAAAACTGTTTTTT.

This chain uses TRBV7-9 with TRBJ2-1; 7 nucleotides match TRBD1. This CDR3 region has 14 residues. The germline V gene encodes CDR1 SEHNR and CDR2 FQNEAQ (reference sequence). V shed 1 base and J 8 bases; nucleotides not matched to a gene: 5. The CDR3 reads CASSLGAGGHEQFF. CDR3 bases: TGTGCCAGCAGCTTAGGGGCAGGGGGACATGAGCAGTTCTTC. Drawing the rest from reference TRBV7-9 and TRBJ2-1, the complete variable domain is DTGVSQNPRHKITKRGQNVTFRCDPISEHNRLYWYRQTLGQGPEFLTYFQNEAQLEKSRLLSDRFSAERPKGSFSTLEIQRTEQGDSAMYLCASSLGAGGHEQFFGPGTRLTVL.

The CDR3 sequence: CASSLIGQGSPETQYF. CDR3 sequence (DNA): TGTGCCAGCAGTTTAATAGGACAGGGGAGCCCAGAGACCCAGTACTTC. This chain uses TRBV27 with TRBJ2-5; TRBD1 agrees at 9 bases. This CDR3 spans 16 amino acids. The trim removed 2 bases at V and 4 bases at J, leaving 8 bases unmatched. The germline V gene encodes CDR1 MNHEY and CDR2 SMNVEV (reference sequence).